A single sample is the source of the 30 T cell receptor beta chains below, sequenced in a study of T cell responses to AZD1222 COVID-19 vaccine. Repertoires were generated with immunoSEQ multiplex PCR, while TCRdb's copy carries only in-frame clones and drops some. The data hold 150,000 to 200,000 clones, with about 89% observed a single time. Sequenced here: peripheral blood, sampled on day 0 of AZD1222 vaccination. These receptor sequences come from an adult in good health.

The rearrangement links TRBV5-1 to TRBJ2-3; perhaps TRBD1 as D (9 bases). The CDR3 extends over 16 amino acids. CDR1 and CDR2 from the germline V gene are SGHRS and YFSETQ. Trimming took off 4 bases at V and 6 bases at J, with 21 bases between the two ends. The CDR3 DNA is TGCGCCAGCAGCGTGACAGGGGGGACTAGTGTGGATACGCAGTATTTT. This gives the protein CASSVTGGTSVDTQYF.

The chain is built from TRBV11-2 and TRBJ2-1; 11 nucleotides match TRBD2. CDR3 size: 14 residues. The ends lost 2 bases at V and 9 bases at J; junction bases unmatched: 3. Germline V gene lookup returns CDR1 SGHAT and CDR2 FQNNGV. CDR3 loop: CASSLSSGRPEQFF. The CDR3 DNA follows: TGTGCCAGCAGCTTATCTAGCGGGAGGCCTGAGCAGTTCTTC.

The chain combines TRBV6-4 with TRBJ2-5; 8 nucleotides match TRBD1. Germline lookup yields CDR1 MRHNA and CDR2 SNTAGT. V lost 1 base to trimming and J lost 0 bases; unmatched junction nucleotides: 7. The CDR3 loop spans 17 amino acids. This chain's CDR3 is CASSDFDRGKYQETQYF. DNA of the CDR3: TGTGCCAGCAGTGACTTCGACAGGGGTAAATACCAAGAGACCCAGTACTTC.

This clone is a singleton in its sample. The CDR3 nucleotides are TGTGCCAGCAGTGAAAGGAGCAGCTACAATGATGGGCAGTTCTTC. Its protein product is CASSERSSYNDGQFF. This rearrangement joins TRBV2 to TRBJ2-1; D ambiguous. The CDR3 spans 15 residues. The germline V and J ends were trimmed by 2 bases and 12 bases, with 20 bases remaining between them. Per the germline V gene, CDR1 is SNHLY and CDR2 is FYNNEI.

V is TRBV19 and J is TRBJ1-2; D is unresolved. The V and J ends lost 0 bases and 4 bases respectively, with 12 bases between them. The CDR3 totals 15 residues. CDR1 is LNHDA, CDR2 SQIVND, per germline (reference sequence). CDR3 in DNA: TGTGCCAGTAGTATAGACAGCCCGAGCATCTATGGCTACACCTTC. As protein: CASSIDSPSIYGYTF.

This chain links TRBV19 with TRBJ1-5, with TRBD1 matching over 8 bases. The CDR3 length is 15 residues. Unmatched junction bases numbered 11, after V lost 7 bases and J lost 6 bases. CDR1 is LNHDA, CDR2 SQIVND, per germline (reference sequence). The CDR3 here is CASNPYGQGAQPQHF. The CDR3 DNA sequence: TGTGCCAGTAATCCCTATGGGCAGGGGGCTCAGCCCCAGCATTTT.

V is TRBV6-5 and J is TRBJ1-5, with a possible D match to TRBD1 (6 bases). The germline V and J ends were trimmed by 7 bases and 7 bases, with 14 bases remaining between them. CDR1 and CDR2 (germline): MNHEY, SVGAGI. This CDR3 has 13 residues. The CDR3 here is CASNRELGQPQHF. CDR3 nucleotides: TGTGCCAGCAACAGGGAACTCGGACAGCCCCAGCATTTT.

This clone was seen more than once but under ten times. The chain employs TRBV29-1 and TRBJ2-7, with TRBD1 as a possible D gene (6 bases). CDR1 is SQVTM and CDR2 is ANQGSEA in the germline V gene. V shed 5 bases and J shed 2 bases, with 19 bases lying between them. The CDR3 sequence is 15 residues long. The CDR3 nucleotides are TGCAGCGTTTCCCCTCCGTTAGACAGGACCTACGAGCAGTACGTC. Translation gives CSVSPPLDRTYEQYV.

The chain has TRBV30 and TRBJ2-1; 8 bases map to TRBD2. This CDR3 region has 18 residues. The V segment lost 0 bases and the J segment 0 bases; nucleotides outside the gene matches: 10. Germline CDR1 reads GTSNPN; CDR2 reads SVGIG (reference sequence). The CDR3 DNA reads TGTGCCTGGAGTGTGGGCAGCGGGGGACTATCCTCCTACAATGAGCAGTTCTTC. This encodes CAWSVGSGGLSSYNEQFF.

The chain is built from TRBV11-1 and TRBJ2-6, with D possibly TRBD1 on 5 matching bases. This CDR3 contains 17 residues. Germline CDR1 reads SGHAT; CDR2 reads FQDESV (reference sequence). Trimming removed 0 bases at V and 0 bases at J, with 9 bases between. The CDR3 loop reads CASSLAGQASGANVLTF. CDR3 coding DNA: TGTGCCAGCAGCTTAGCGGGGCAAGCCTCTGGGGCCAACGTCCTGACTTTC.

This clone was seen only once. The chain links TRBV24-1 to TRBJ1-2; D is uncertain. The germline gives CDR1 KGHDR, CDR2 SFDVKD. Trimming left V 4 bases short and J 8 bases short, with 13 bases between. The CDR3 sequence is 13 residues long. The DNA of the CDR3 is TGTGCCACCAGTGAGCCGGGCTCTGGGGGCTACACCTTC. Translation gives CATSEPGSGGYTF.

The J gene is TRBJ1-1, the V gene TRBV3-1 (or the pseudogene TRBV3-2); D may be TRBD1 (5 bases). Germline values: CDR1 LGHDT, CDR2 YNNKEL (reference sequence). The V end lost 0 bases, the J end lost 10 bases, and 12 bases lay between the germline ends. The CDR3 consists of 13 residues. The CDR3 DNA reads TGTGCCAGCAGCCAAGATGAGCACAGGCCAGCTTTCTTT. Protein: CASSQDEHRPAFF.

V is TRBV5-6 and J is TRBJ2-2; 8 bases match TRBD2. The CDR3 is 16 amino acids. V lost 1 base and J lost 6; bases outside the gene matches: 8. From germline, CDR1 is SGHDT and CDR2 YYEEEE. CDR3 bases: TGTGCCAGCAGCTTGAGCGGGGGACCTGTACCCGGGGAGCTGTTTTTT. Encoded protein: CASSLSGGPVPGELFF.

The chain has TRBV3-1 (or the pseudogene TRBV3-2) and TRBJ1-5, with D possibly matching TRBD1 (6 bases). Per germline, CDR1 LGHDT and CDR2 YNNKEL (reference sequence). CDR3 length equals 16 residues. V was pared by 0 bases and J by 6 bases, with 15 bases between. CDR3 amino acids: CASSQEGEGGRQPQHF. The CDR3 DNA sequence: TGTGCCAGCAGCCAAGAAGGGGAGGGGGGGCGTCAGCCCCAGCATTTT.

The chain recombines TRBV28 with TRBJ2-6, with D unresolved. The V gene lost 3 bases and the J gene lost 0 bases, with 9 bases spanning the gap. CDR3 size: 16 residues. Germline assignment: CDR1 MDHEN and CDR2 SYDVKM. The chain's CDR3 is CASSFRLRSGANVLTF. CDR3 nucleotide sequence: TGTGCCAGCAGTTTCCGGTTGCGCTCTGGGGCCAACGTCCTGACTTTC.

Comment on this clone: A read error may account for a junction end that differs from germline. This sequence joins TRBV28 and TRBJ1-5; D unresolved. Germline V gives CDR1 MDHEN, CDR2 SYDVKM. The CDR3 extends over 12 amino acids. The CDR3 sequence is CASSLLVQPRHF. Written as DNA, the CDR3 is TGTGCCAGCAGTTTGTTGGTTCAGCCCCGGCATTTT. The entire variable domain, with the rest obtained from reference TRBV28 and TRBJ1-5, is as follows: DVKVTQSSRYLVKRTGEKVFLECVQDMDHENMFWYRQDPGLGLRLIYFSYDVKMKEKGDIPEGYSVSREKKERFSLILESASTNQTSMYLCASSLLVQPRHFGDGTRLSIL.

J is TRBJ1-6 and V is TRBV10-2; TRBD1 agrees at 9 bases. Germline trimming cut 4 bases from V and 8 bases from J; bases unmatched to any gene: 3. The CDR3 is 14 residues long. Germline V gene data show CDR1 as WSHSY and CDR2 as SAAADI. Here the CDR3 DNA reads TGCGCCAGCAGTGGACGGACAGGGGATTCACCCCTCCACTTT. The encoded protein is CASSGRTGDSPLHF.

The V and J genes are TRBV6-5 and TRBJ2-7, with 7 bases identical to TRBD2. The CDR3 totals 13 residues. The V gene's germline CDR1 is MNHEY and CDR2 SVGAGI. The ends lost 5 bases at V and 3 bases at J; junction bases unmatched: 4. CDR3 DNA sequence: TGTGCCAGCAGTCCTAGCGGAAACTACGAGCAGTACGTC. Its protein is CASSPSGNYEQYV.

The chain combines TRBV2 with TRBJ2-5, with 7 bases lining up with TRBD1. The J segment lost 2 bases and the V segment lost 6 bases, leaving 3 bases of the junction unmatched. Germline V gene sequence: CDR1 SNHLY, CDR2 FYNNEI. The CDR3 consists of 13 residues. The CDR3 region is CASSKDRQETQYF. CDR3 in DNA: TGTGCCAGCAGCAAGGACAGGCAAGAGACCCAGTACTTC. Supplemented by reference TRBV2 and TRBJ2-5, the full variable domain reads EPEVTQTPSHQVTQMGQEVILRCVPISNHLYFYWYRQILGQKVEFLVSFYNNEISEKSEIFDDQFSVERPDGSNFTLKIRSTKLEDSAMYFCASSKDRQETQYFGPGTRLLVL.

This rearrangement joins TRBV19 to TRBJ2-3; D is uncertain. Germline CDR1 is LNHDA and CDR2 is SQIVND (reference sequence). V was pared by 5 bases and J by 0 bases, with 3 bases between. The CDR3 consists of 12 residues. CDR3 region: CASSLSTDTQYF. DNA of the CDR3: TGTGCCAGTAGTCTGAGCACAGATACGCAGTATTTT.

The chain carries TRBV5-6 and TRBJ1-1; D is undetermined. The CDR3 consists of 12 residues. CDR1 and CDR2 (germline): SGHDT, YYEEEE. Trimming took off 0 bases at V and 11 bases at J, with 11 bases between the two ends. CDR3 amino acids: CASSLVGFGAFF. CDR3 in DNA: TGTGCCAGCAGCTTGGTGGGATTTGGGGCTTTCTTT.

The chain carries TRBV28 and TRBJ2-5; weak D call: TRBD2 (5 bases). From germline, CDR1 is MDHEN and CDR2 SYDVKM. There are 15 residues in the CDR3. Trimming left V 2 bases short and J 2 bases short, with 12 bases between. CDR3 sequence (DNA): TGTGCCAGCAGTTTAAGGTCTAGCTTTCAAGAGACCCAGTACTTC. Translation: CASSLRSSFQETQYF.

The chain recombines TRBV10-3 with TRBJ2-2, with 8 bases aligning to TRBD1. There are 16 residues in the CDR3. Germline V gene lookup returns CDR1 ENHRY and CDR2 SYGVKD. After removal of 3 bases from V and 1 base from J, the junction contained 4 bases not matched to a gene. The CDR3 protein is CAISDGQGGNTGELFF. The DNA of the CDR3 is TGTGCCATCAGTGACGGACAGGGCGGGAACACCGGGGAGCTGTTTTTT.

The chain has TRBV29-1 and TRBJ1-1; 11 bases are shared with TRBD1. Unmatched junction bases numbered 5, after V lost 4 bases and J lost 4 bases. Per the germline V gene, CDR1 is SQVTM and CDR2 is ANQGSEA. The CDR3 is 14 amino acids. CDR3 coding DNA: TGCAGCGTTGCAACCGGGACAGGGGGCACTGAAGCTTTCTTT. Amino acids: CSVATGTGGTEAFF.

The rearrangement links TRBV6-5 to TRBJ1-5; D ambiguous. Trimming left V 6 bases short and J 4 bases short, with 10 bases between. The CDR3 has 13 amino acids. Per the germline V gene, CDR1 is MNHEY and CDR2 is SVGAGI. The DNA of the CDR3 is TGTGCCAGCAGACAGAGCCCAAATCAGCCCCAGCATTTT. As protein: CASRQSPNQPQHF.

The rearrangement links TRBV12-3 or TRBV12-4 to TRBJ1-2, with D possibly matching TRBD1 (5 bases). This CDR3 is 13 amino acids long. Trimming took off 5 bases at V and 4 bases at J, with 11 bases between the two ends. The CDR3 is CASSREGTYGYTF. The DNA for the CDR3 is TGTGCCAGCAGTAGGGAGGGGACCTATGGCTACACCTTC.

The chain has TRBV5-1 and TRBJ2-7, with 11 bases that match TRBD1. Unmatched junction bases numbered 3, after V lost 1 base and J lost 6 bases. This CDR3 has 14 amino acids. Germline CDR1 and CDR2: SGHRS and YFSETQ. The CDR3 spells CASSLWGQGGEQYF. CDR3 bases: TGCGCCAGCAGCTTGTGGGGACAGGGGGGCGAGCAGTACTTC. Drawing the rest from reference TRBV5-1 and TRBJ2-7, the complete variable domain is KAGVTQTPRYLIKTRGQQVTLSCSPISGHRSVSWYQQTPGQGLQFLFEYFSETQRNKGNFPGRFSGRQFSNSRSEMNVSTLELGDSALYLCASSLWGQGGEQYFGPGTRLTVT.

V and J are TRBV5-5 and TRBJ1-1; D gene ambiguous. The CDR3 has 14 residues. The V end lost 0 bases, the J end lost 10 bases, and 16 bases lay between the germline ends. Per the germline V gene, CDR1 is SGHKS and CDR2 is YYEKEE (reference sequence). The CDR3 coding sequence is TGTGCCAGCAGCTTGGGTTCACGACCGGAGGCAGCTTTCTTT. Encoded protein: CASSLGSRPEAAFF.

Written as DNA, the CDR3 is TGTGCCAGCCTTCGACTGGGGGGCCATGAGCAGTTCTTC. Amino acids: CASLRLGGHEQFF. The gene calls are TRBV6-5 and TRBJ2-1, with D perhaps TRBD1 or TRBD2 (6 bases each). The V and J ends lost 8 bases and 8 bases respectively, with 16 bases between them. This CDR3 region has 13 residues. The germline CDR1 and CDR2 sequences are MNHEY and SVGAGI.

This chain links TRBV3-1 (or the pseudogene TRBV3-2) with TRBJ2-1, with unresolved D. CDR3 length equals 13 residues. Germline lookup yields CDR1 LGHDT and CDR2 YNNKEL (reference sequence). Between the trimmed V and J ends, which lost 1 base and 7 bases, there was a span of 8 bases. The CDR3 region has the DNA TGTGCCAGCAGCCAAGCGAGTAGGAATGAGCAGTTCTTC. As protein: CASSQASRNEQFF.